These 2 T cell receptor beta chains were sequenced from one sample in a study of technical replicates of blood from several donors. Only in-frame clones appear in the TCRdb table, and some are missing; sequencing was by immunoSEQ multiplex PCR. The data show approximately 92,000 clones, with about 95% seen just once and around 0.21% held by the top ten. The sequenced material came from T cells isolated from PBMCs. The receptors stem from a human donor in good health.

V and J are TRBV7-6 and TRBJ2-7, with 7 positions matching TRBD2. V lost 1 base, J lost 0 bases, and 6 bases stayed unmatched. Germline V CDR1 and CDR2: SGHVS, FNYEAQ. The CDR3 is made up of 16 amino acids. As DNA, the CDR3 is TGTGCCAGCAGCTTAGGCCCCGGCGGGAGCTCCTACGAGCAGTACTTC. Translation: CASSLGPGGSSYEQYF.

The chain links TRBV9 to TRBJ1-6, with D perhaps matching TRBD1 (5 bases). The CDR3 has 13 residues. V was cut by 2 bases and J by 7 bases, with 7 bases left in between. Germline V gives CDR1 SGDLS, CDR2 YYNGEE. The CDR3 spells CASSVGANSPLHF. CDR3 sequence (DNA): TGTGCCAGCAGCGTTGGGGCCAATTCACCCCTCCACTTT.